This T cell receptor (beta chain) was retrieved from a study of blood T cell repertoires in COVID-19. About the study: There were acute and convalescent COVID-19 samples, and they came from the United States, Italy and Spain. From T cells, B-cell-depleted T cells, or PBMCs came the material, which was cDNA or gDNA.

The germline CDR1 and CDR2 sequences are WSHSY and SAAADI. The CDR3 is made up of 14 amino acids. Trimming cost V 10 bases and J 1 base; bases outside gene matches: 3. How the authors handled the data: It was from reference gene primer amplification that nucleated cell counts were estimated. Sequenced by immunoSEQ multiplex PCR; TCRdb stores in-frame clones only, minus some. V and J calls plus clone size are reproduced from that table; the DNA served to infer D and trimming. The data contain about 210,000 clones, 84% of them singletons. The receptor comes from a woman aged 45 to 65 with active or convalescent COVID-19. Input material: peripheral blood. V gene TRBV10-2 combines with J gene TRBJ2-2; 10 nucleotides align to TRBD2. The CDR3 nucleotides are TGCGCCACCCGGACTAGCGGGAACACCGGGGAGCTGTTTTTT. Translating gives CATRTSGNTGELFF.